One and the same sample provided the 27 T cell receptor beta chains below, sequenced in a study of blood T cell repertoires in COVID-19. Clones were read by immunoSEQ multiplex PCR, and TCRdb kept only the in-frame ones, dropping some. The sample has roughly 180,000 clones, roughly 85% seen once. Sample: peripheral blood. The receptor set was obtained from a woman in her sixties with acute or convalescent COVID-19.

The V gene is TRBV6-5, the J gene TRBJ2-7, with 12 positions matching TRBD2. The CDR3 runs to 14 residues. The germline CDR1 and CDR2 sequences are MNHEY and SVGAGI. Losses at the gene ends were 6 bases for V and 4 bases for J; bases not matched to a gene: 4. This CDR3 reads CASSPTSGRYEQYF. In DNA, the CDR3 is TGTGCCAGCAGCCCGACTAGCGGGAGATACGAGCAGTACTTC.

This clone was seen a handful of times. The J gene is TRBJ1-6, the V gene TRBV6-1, with TRBD1 as a possible D gene (6 bases). Germline V gene data show CDR1 as MNHNS and CDR2 as SASEGT. This CDR3 spans 16 amino acids. Deletions cut 5 bases from V and 10 bases from J, with 21 bases between. This CDR3 reads CASSKEGGRGGSPLHF. DNA of the CDR3: TGTGCCAGCAGTAAAGAGGGGGGGCGCGGAGGATCACCCCTCCACTTT.

The gene calls are TRBV6-2 or TRBV6-3 and TRBJ2-1; 13 nucleotides align to TRBD2. J lost 6 bases, V lost 5 bases, and 10 bases had no gene match. This CDR3 is 17 amino acids long. CDR1 and CDR2 from the germline V gene are MNHEY and SVGEGT. The CDR3 spells CASSPETSGRTGNEQFF. The CDR3 DNA follows: TGTGCCAGCAGTCCCGAGACTAGCGGGAGGACCGGCAATGAGCAGTTCTTC.

This sequence joins TRBV7-3 and TRBJ2-5, with 9 nucleotides matching TRBD2. Losses at the gene ends were 5 bases for V and 2 bases for J; bases not matched to a gene: 9. The CDR3 is 16 amino acids. Germline V gene sequence: CDR1 SGHTA, CDR2 FQGTGA. The CDR3: CASSPRLAEPQETQYF. The CDR3 nucleotides are TGTGCCAGCAGCCCCCGACTAGCGGAGCCTCAAGAGACCCAGTACTTC.

The CDR3 nucleotides read TGTGCCAGCTCACCAGGGACAGGGCGCTTCTCTGCGACTAATGAAAAACTGTTTTTT. This sequence encodes CASSPGTGRFSATNEKLFF. The V and J genes are TRBV18 and TRBJ1-4; 9 nucleotides match TRBD1. The ends lost 2 bases at V and 2 bases at J; junction bases unmatched: 12. CDR3 length: 19 amino acids. Germline CDR1 KGHSH, CDR2 LQKENI. Complete variable domain (other parts from reference TRBV18 and TRBJ1-4): NAGVMQNPRHLVRRRGQEARLRCSPMKGHSHVYWYRQLPEEGLKFMVYLQKENIIDESGMPKERFSAEFPKEGPSILRIQQVVRGDSAAYFCASSPGTGRFSATNEKLFFGSGTQLSVL.

The genes are TRBV5-1 and TRBJ1-4, with a tentative D call TRBD1 (6 bases). This CDR3 has 14 amino acids. Deletions cut 0 bases from V and 4 bases from J, with 7 bases between. CDR1 and CDR2 from the germline V gene are SGHRS and YFSETQ. This chain's CDR3 is CASSLAGVNEKLFF. CDR3 coding DNA: TGCGCCAGCAGCTTGGCAGGGGTTAATGAAAAACTGTTTTTT.

The J gene is TRBJ1-5, the V gene TRBV12-3 or TRBV12-4; D is possibly TRBD1 (6 bases). The CDR3 is 13 amino acids. V was cut by 6 bases and J by 3 bases, with 9 bases left in between. The DNA for the CDR3 is TGTGCCAGCAGGTGGACAGACAATCAGCCCCAGCATTTT. Protein sequence: CASRWTDNQPQHF.

This clone was observed a handful of times. This chain links TRBV15 with TRBJ2-3; possibly TRBD2 for D (5 bases). Trimming removed 6 bases from V and 8 bases from J, with 12 bases in between. Germline CDR1 LNHNV, CDR2 YYDKDF (reference sequence). CDR3 size: 12 residues. CDR3 loop: CATRSAGLTQYF. In nucleotides, the CDR3 is TGTGCCACCAGGTCTGCAGGACTTACGCAGTATTTT. Filled out from reference TRBV15 and TRBJ2-3, the complete variable domain reads DAMVIQNPRYQVTQFGKPVTLSCSQTLNHNVMYWYQQKSSQAPKLLFHYYDKDFNNEADTPDNFQSRRPNTSFCFLDIRSPGLGDTAMYLCATRSAGLTQYFGPGTRLTVL.

This chain links TRBV11-2 with TRBJ2-7, with 8 positions matching TRBD2. The J segment lost 3 bases and the V segment lost 11 bases, leaving 9 bases of the junction unmatched. This CDR3 region has 13 residues. Per germline, CDR1 SGHAT and CDR2 FQNNGV. CDR3 sequence: CAAKGAGDYEQYF. CDR3 DNA sequence: TGTGCCGCCAAGGGAGCGGGAGACTACGAGCAGTACTTC.

Note on this clone: The sample has other DNA sequences that encode this CDR3 too. V usage is TRBV12-3 or TRBV12-4 and J usage is TRBJ1-1; 7 bases are shared with TRBD1. V was clipped by 6 bases and J by 1 base; unmatched bases: 2. The CDR3 extends over 13 amino acids. The CDR3 bases are TGTGCCAGCAGCAGACAGGGGAACACTGAAGCTTTCTTT. Translated: CASSRQGNTEAFF.

The chain couples TRBV23-1 to TRBJ1-2; possible D gene TRBD1, 6 bases. TRBV23-1 is an ORF; its function is uncertain. The CDR3 runs 12 residues. With 2 bases removed from V and 8 bases from J, the gap between germline ends came to 9 bases. The CDR3 protein is CASSQGDRGYTF. The CDR3 DNA sequence: TGCGCCAGCAGTCAAGGAGACAGGGGCTACACCTTC.

This clone is a singleton in its sample. This chain joins TRBV2 and TRBJ1-1; no reliable D call. Germline assignment: CDR1 SNHLY and CDR2 FYNNEI. The CDR3 extends over 17 amino acids. The ends were cut back, 1 base at V and 0 bases at J, with 15 bases in the middle. The CDR3 nucleotides are TGTGCCAGCAGTGAAGTCGGACGGACTACCATGAACACTGAAGCTTTCTTT. This codes for CASSEVGRTTMNTEAFF.

V and J are TRBV18 and TRBJ1-1; D call uncertain. The CDR3 consists of 19 residues. Germline values: CDR1 KGHSH, CDR2 LQKENI. V lost 1 base and J lost 1, with 22 bases in between. The CDR3 region is CASSPRLTAGGLGNTEAFF. As DNA, the CDR3 is TGTGCCAGCTCACCACGGCTTACAGCTGGAGGCCTGGGGAACACTGAAGCTTTCTTT.

The chain links TRBV5-1 to TRBJ2-5; D is possibly TRBD1 (5 bases). Germline CDR1 reads SGHRS; CDR2 reads YFSETQ. Trimming left V 0 bases short and J 4 bases short, with 10 bases between. The CDR3 length is 14 residues. DNA of the CDR3: TGCGCCAGCAGCTTGGCGGTGACAGTAGAGACCCAGTACTTC. Residues: CASSLAVTVETQYF. Full variable domain (missing parts from reference TRBV5-1 and TRBJ2-5): KAGVTQTPRYLIKTRGQQVTLSCSPISGHRSVSWYQQTPGQGLQFLFEYFSETQRNKGNFPGRFSGRQFSNSRSEMNVSTLELGDSALYLCASSLAVTVETQYFGPGTRLLVL.

There are a few counts of this clone. The chain carries TRBV6-2 or TRBV6-3 and TRBJ2-3; 9 positions agree with TRBD1. Looked up from germline, CDR1 is MNHEY and CDR2 is SVGEGT. There are 16 residues in the CDR3. Trimming removed 5 bases from V and 6 bases from J; junction bases left unmatched: 12. This chain's CDR3 is CASSPVPGQGYDTQYF. The CDR3 DNA reads TGTGCCAGCAGTCCCGTTCCGGGACAGGGTTATGATACGCAGTATTTT.

In its sample, this clone was seen a few times. This chain links TRBV28 with TRBJ1-1; D ambiguous. This CDR3 is 15 amino acids long. Germline V gene sequence: CDR1 MDHEN, CDR2 SYDVKM. Trimming took 5 bases from V and 2 from J, leaving 15 bases between them. The CDR3 bases are TGTGCCAGCAGTAAGCGACGGTTAGCAAACACTGAAGCTTTCTTT. Protein sequence: CASSKRRLANTEAFF.

This clone was seen once. V and J are TRBV5-5 and TRBJ2-1; no firm D call. Between the trimmed V and J ends, which lost 1 base and 8 bases, there was a span of 7 bases. Germline-derived CDR1 and CDR2 are SGHKS and YYEKEE (reference sequence). The CDR3 has 12 amino acids. The CDR3 loop is CASSLNVYEQFF. CDR3 DNA: TGTGCCAGCAGCTTGAATGTCTATGAGCAGTTCTTC.

The J gene is TRBJ1-5, the V gene TRBV18, with D tentatively TRBD1 (6 bases). V lost 6 bases and J lost 5, with 11 bases in between. In germline, CDR1 is KGHSH, CDR2 LQKENI. CDR3 length equals 13 residues. CDR3 nucleotide sequence: TGTGCCAGCTCCTCAGGGGTGGATCAGCCCCAGCATTTT. Its protein product is CASSSGVDQPQHF.

The CDR3 DNA reads TGTGCCAGCAGCCAATCGATAGTCGAAGATGAGCAGTTCTTC. Translation: CASSQSIVEDEQFF. This rearrangement joins TRBV3-1 (or the pseudogene TRBV3-2) to TRBJ2-1, with D unresolved. CDR1 is LGHDT and CDR2 is YNNKEL in the germline V gene (reference sequence). With 2 bases removed from V and 8 bases from J, the gap between germline ends came to 13 bases. CDR3 size: 14 residues.

This chain uses TRBV7-3 with TRBJ2-3; TRBD2 aligns across 8 bases. The CDR3 is made up of 15 amino acids. The V gene end was trimmed by 1 base and the J gene end by 6 bases; junction bases not matched to a gene: 6. Germline CDR1 and CDR2: SGHTA and FQGTGA. The CDR3, as DNA: TGTGCCAGCAGCTTAAACGCGGGAGGATTTGATACGCAGTATTTT. Its translation is CASSLNAGGFDTQYF. The variable domain in full, with the rest retrieved from reference TRBV7-3 and TRBJ2-3, is GAGVSQTPSNKVTEKGKYVELRCDPISGHTALYWYRQSLGQGPEFLIYFQGTGAADDSGLPNDRFFAVRPEGSVSTLKIQRTERGDSAVYLCASSLNAGGFDTQYFGPGTRLTVL.

J is TRBJ1-2 and V is TRBV5-4; D might be TRBD1 (6 bases). V lost 0 bases, J lost 6 bases, and 9 bases lay in between. CDR1 is SGHNT and CDR2 is YYREEE in the germline V gene (reference sequence). The length of the CDR3 is 13 residues. CDR3 sequence: CASSLAGGDGYTF. The CDR3 DNA sequence: TGTGCCAGCAGCTTGGCTGGGGGCGATGGCTACACCTTC.

The chain is built from TRBV10-3 and TRBJ1-2; D is undetermined. CDR3 size: 14 residues. V lost 6 bases, J lost 4 bases, and 15 bases lay in between. CDR1 and CDR2 (germline): ENHRY, SYGVKD. The CDR3 DNA is TGTGCCATCAGGACTTCAGAGCGTGGCTATGGCTACACCTTC. Its translation: CAIRTSERGYGYTF.

The sample holds a few counts of this clone. This chain joins TRBV5-1 and TRBJ1-1, with TRBD1 identical over 7 bases. Germline lookup yields CDR1 SGHRS and CDR2 YFSETQ. Losses at the gene ends were 3 bases for V and 0 bases for J; bases not matched to a gene: 8. The CDR3 totals 16 residues. The CDR3: CASSSDPGQLNTEAFF. For the CDR3, the DNA is TGCGCCAGCAGCTCTGATCCGGGACAGTTGAACACTGAAGCTTTCTTT.

This rearrangement joins TRBV5-5 to TRBJ1-2, with TRBD1 matching 9 bases. Germline CDR1 and CDR2: SGHKS and YYEKEE (reference sequence). This CDR3 contains 15 residues. V lost 2 bases, J lost 4 bases, and 6 bases stayed unmatched. The CDR3 coding sequence is TGTGCCAGCAGCTTACGGGACAGGGAAAGCTATGGCTACACCTTC. Protein product: CASSLRDRESYGYTF. The whole variable domain, remainder taken from reference TRBV5-5 and TRBJ1-2, is DAGVTQSPTHLIKTRGQQVTLRCSPISGHKSVSWYQQVLGQGPQFIFQYYEKEERGRGNFPDRFSARQFPNYSSELNVNALLLGDSALYLCASSLRDRESYGYTFGSGTRLTVV.

This rearrangement joins TRBV28 to TRBJ1-5; D call uncertain. CDR3 size: 15 residues. Trimming stripped 3 bases from V and 5 bases from J, with 14 bases between. Germline-derived CDR1 and CDR2 are MDHEN and SYDVKM. CDR3 bases: TGTGCCAGCAGTTTGGAGAGCGGGTTCCATCAGCCCCAGCATTTT. Translating gives CASSLESGFHQPQHF.

The count of this clone is one. V usage is TRBV19 and J usage is TRBJ1-5; 7 bases fit TRBD1. The V gene end was trimmed by 2 bases and the J gene end by 2 bases; junction bases not matched to a gene: 6. The CDR3 has 16 residues. The germline V gene encodes CDR1 LNHDA and CDR2 SQIVND (reference sequence). The CDR3 region is CASSIYEGAGNQPQHF. The DNA for the CDR3 is TGTGCCAGTAGTATATATGAGGGGGCAGGCAATCAGCCCCAGCATTTT.

The genes are TRBV19 and TRBJ2-1; 9 bases match TRBD2. V gave up 7 bases and J gave up 7 bases; unmatched junction bases: 11. CDR1 is LNHDA, CDR2 SQIVND, per germline (reference sequence). The CDR3 loop spans 15 amino acids. CDR3 sequence reads: CASTDIPSGINEQFF. The DNA of the CDR3 is TGTGCCAGTACCGATATCCCTAGCGGGATAAATGAGCAGTTCTTC.